A selection of T cell receptor beta chains follows, all from one sample in a study of blood T cell repertoires in COVID-19. Here immunoSEQ multiplex PCR was the method, and the copy in TCRdb shows in-frame clones only, minus some. The profile shows about 12,000 clones, around 82% of them singletons. Sequencing was done on a sample of peripheral blood. The receptors were sampled from a human donor in a cohort sampled during active COVID-19. The CDR3 runs from the conserved cysteine through the conserved F or W. A D gene is named only where the DNA matches it firmly. Clone size is not always given. Where it is, it says once, few, many or a class for expanded clones.

TRBD2	TRBV4-2	TRBJ2-3	-	CASSQAGGPTDTQYF	TGTGCCAGCAGCCAAGCGGGGGGGCCGACAGATACGCAGTATTTT
TRBD2	TRBV7-6	TRBJ2-3	-	CASSLLAQSTDTQYF	TGTGCCAGCAGCCTACTAGCGCAGAGCACAGATACGCAGTATTTT
-	TRBV5-1	TRBJ1-1	few	CASTLIGGLSTEAFF	TGCGCCAGCACCCTTATCGGGGGGCTTAGCACTGAAGCTTTCTTT
-	TRBV19	TRBJ1-5	-	CASSIDPPGRQPQHF	TGTGCCAGTAGTATAGATCCGCCAGGCCGACAGCCCCAGCATTTT
-	TRBV5-5	TRBJ1-6	-	CASSLLGGAGSPLHF	TGTGCCAGCAGCTTGTTGGGGGGGGCCGGTTCACCCCTCCACTTT
-	TRBV5-8	TRBJ2-5	few	CASSLGGKQETQYF	TGTGCCAGCAGCTTGGGAGGCAAGCAAGAGACCCAGTACTTC
-	TRBV5-8	TRBJ1-5	-	CASSSISGNRGNQPQHF	TGTGCCAGCAGCTCCATCTCTGGGAACCGGGGGAATCAGCCCCAGCATTTT
TRBD1	TRBV5-4	TRBJ1-2	-	CASSSSGGYGYGYTF	TGTGCCAGCAGCTCATCAGGGGGTTACGGCTATGGCTACACCTTC
TRBD1	TRBV6-5	TRBJ2-7	-	CASRPGQNYEQYF	TGTGCCAGTCGTCCGGGACAGAACTACGAGCAGTACTTC
TRBD1	TRBV28	TRBJ2-3	-	CASSFGQGLIRTDTQYF	TGTGCCAGCAGTTTTGGACAGGGGTTGATCCGCACAGATACGCAGTATTTT
-	TRBV28	TRBJ1-5	few	CASSLADQPQHF	TGTGCCAGCAGTTTGGCAGATCAGCCCCAGCATTTT
-	TRBV12-3/TRBV12-4	TRBJ1-1	-	CASSPRETEAFF	TGTGCCAGCAGTCCGCGAGAAACTGAAGCTTTCTTT
-	TRBV18	TRBJ2-7	-	CASSPGTFGYEQYF	TGTGCCAGCTCACCGGGGACATTTGGCTACGAGCAGTACTTC
-	TRBV7-9	TRBJ1-2	-	CASSLSGGYTF	TGTGCCAGCAGCCTCTCGGGGGGCTACACCTTC
-	TRBV6-5	TRBJ1-2	-	CASRGVFAYGYTF	TGTGCCAGCAGGGGCGTCTTCGCCTATGGCTACACCTTC
-	TRBV6-5	TRBJ2-7	-	CASTRTRAYEQYF	TGTGCCAGCACCCGGACACGAGCCTACGAGCAGTACTTC
TRBD1	TRBV7-3	TRBJ1-2	few	CASSQGQGHGYTF	TGTGCCAGCAGCCAGGGACAGGGTCATGGCTACACCTTC
-	TRBV7-2	TRBJ2-5	-	CASSLAGARETQYF	TGTGCCAGCAGCTTAGCGGGGGCTCGGGAGACCCAGTACTTC
-	TRBV5-1	TRBJ1-1	-	CASSAGVGGNTEAFF	TGCGCCAGCAGCGCGGGGGTCGGGGGGAACACTGAAGCTTTCTTT
TRBD1	TRBV5-4	TRBJ2-7	-	CASSLDQGDREQYF	TGTGCCAGCAGCTTGGATCAGGGGGATCGAGAGCAGTACTTC
-	TRBV7-9	TRBJ2-1	-	CASSPTTGSYNEQFF	TGTGCCAGCAGCCCAACTACGGGCTCCTACAATGAGCAGTTCTTC
TRBD1	TRBV30	TRBJ1-4	-	CAWRPQGAGEKLFF	TGTGCCTGGAGGCCTCAGGGGGCGGGTGAAAAACTGTTTTTT
-	TRBV2	TRBJ1-4	-	CASSENRGSNEKLFF	TGTGCCAGCAGTGAAAATCGGGGTTCGAATGAAAAACTGTTTTTT
TRBD1	TRBV6-5	TRBJ2-2	few	CASLPTGAGELFF	TGTGCCAGCCTTCCGACAGGGGCCGGGGAGCTGTTTTTT
TRBD1	TRBV14	TRBJ1-3	-	CASSSNRGRGNTIYF	TGTGCCAGCAGCTCAAACAGGGGGCGAGGAAACACCATATATTTT
-	TRBV7-2	TRBJ1-1	few	CASSLANIMNTEAFF	TGTGCCAGCAGCTTAGCGAACATCATGAACACTGAAGCTTTCTTT
TRBD1	TRBV28	TRBJ1-2	-	CASRIRTGGYGYTF	TGTGCCAGCAGGATCCGGACAGGGGGGTATGGCTACACCTTC
-	TRBV19	TRBJ1-2	-	CASSIYQPSHYGYTF	TGTGCCAGTAGTATTTATCAGCCTAGTCACTATGGCTACACCTTC
-	TRBV5-1	TRBJ1-5	-	CASSPDTGEKAQHF	TGCGCCAGCAGCCCGGACACGGGCGAAAAAGCCCAGCATTTT
-	TRBV19	TRBJ1-2	once	CASSIGWSGNYGYTF	TGTGCCAGTAGTATAGGGTGGTCCGGGAACTATGGCTACACCTTC
-	TRBV7-2	TRBJ2-5	-	CASSLRRLEETQYF	TGTGCCAGCAGCTTGAGGAGACTAGAAGAGACCCAGTACTTC
-	TRBV2	TRBJ1-2	-	CATKVWSYGYTF	TGTGCCACCAAGGTCTGGAGCTATGGCTACACCTTC
TRBD1	TRBV7-9	TRBJ2-1	few	CASSPRGTGKNEQFF	TGTGCCAGCAGCCCCCGGGGGACAGGGAAAAATGAGCAGTTCTTC
-	TRBV7-2	TRBJ1-2	-	CASSLAGTGLYGYTF	TGTGCCAGCAGCCTCGCCGGAACAGGGCTCTATGGCTACACCTTC
-	TRBV12-3/TRBV12-4	TRBJ1-4	-	CASSWTEGEKLFF	TGTGCCAGCAGTTGGACAGAAGGAGAAAAACTGTTTTTT
-	TRBV6-6	TRBJ1-2	-	CASSSTFDRSNGGYTF	TGTGCCAGCAGCAGCACCTTCGACAGGTCGAATGGTGGCTACACCTTC
-	TRBV7-6	TRBJ1-2	-	CASSPRQSYYGYTF	TGTGCCAGCAGCCCCCGACAGTCATACTATGGCTACACCTTC
-	TRBV30	TRBJ1-1	medium-sized	CAWSVLMNTEAFF	TGTGCCTGGAGCGTACTCATGAACACTGAAGCTTTCTTT
TRBD1	TRBV5-8	TRBJ1-4	few	CASSPGQGPTNEKLFF	TGTGCCAGCAGCCCGGGACAGGGCCCAACTAATGAAAAACTGTTTTTT
TRBD1	TRBV2	TRBJ2-7	-	CASLPTGGGGGEQYF	TGTGCCAGCCTACCAACAGGGGGAGGTGGCGGCGAGCAGTACTTC
TRBD1	TRBV18	TRBJ1-5	-	CASSPYPGTDSNQPQHF	TGTGCCAGCTCACCTTATCCCGGGACAGATAGCAATCAGCCCCAGCATTTT
-	TRBV7-2	TRBJ1-2	-	CASSPGQYNYGYTF	TGTGCCAGCAGTCCCGGACAGTATAACTATGGCTACACCTTC
-	TRBV4-1	TRBJ1-1	-	CASSKGRGGLKDTEAFF	TGCGCCAGCAGCAAGGGGAGGGGGGGGTTAAAGGACACTGAAGCTTTCTTT
-	TRBV3-1/TRBV3-2	TRBJ2-7	once	CASSPQWGHYEQYF	TGTGCCAGCAGCCCCCAGTGGGGGCACTACGAGCAGTACTTC
TRBD1	TRBV6-5	TRBJ1-5	-	CASSGQGASNQPQHF	TGTGCCAGCAGCGGACAGGGGGCTAGCAATCAGCCCCAGCATTTT
-	TRBV7-2	TRBJ2-7	few	CASSLARFGLHF	TGTGCCAGCAGCTTAGCGCGTTTTGGTTTGCACTTC
-	TRBV15	TRBJ2-2	-	CATSTGPNTGELFF	TGTGCCACCAGCACTGGGCCGAACACCGGGGAGCTGTTTTTT